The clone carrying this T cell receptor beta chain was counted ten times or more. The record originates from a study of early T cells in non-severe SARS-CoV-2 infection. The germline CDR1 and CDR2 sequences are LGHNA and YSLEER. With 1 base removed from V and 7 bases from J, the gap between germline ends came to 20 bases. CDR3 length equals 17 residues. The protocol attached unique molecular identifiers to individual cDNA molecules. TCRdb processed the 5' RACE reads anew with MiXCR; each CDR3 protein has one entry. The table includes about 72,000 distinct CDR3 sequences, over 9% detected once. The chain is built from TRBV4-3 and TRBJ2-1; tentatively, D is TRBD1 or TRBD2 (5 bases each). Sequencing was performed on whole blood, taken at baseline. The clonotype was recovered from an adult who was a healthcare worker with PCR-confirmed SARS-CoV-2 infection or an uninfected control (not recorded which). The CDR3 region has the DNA TGCGCCAGCAGCCAAGCCCTACCCGGGACGGTCCGGAATGAGCAGTTCTTC. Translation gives CASSQALPGTVRNEQFF.